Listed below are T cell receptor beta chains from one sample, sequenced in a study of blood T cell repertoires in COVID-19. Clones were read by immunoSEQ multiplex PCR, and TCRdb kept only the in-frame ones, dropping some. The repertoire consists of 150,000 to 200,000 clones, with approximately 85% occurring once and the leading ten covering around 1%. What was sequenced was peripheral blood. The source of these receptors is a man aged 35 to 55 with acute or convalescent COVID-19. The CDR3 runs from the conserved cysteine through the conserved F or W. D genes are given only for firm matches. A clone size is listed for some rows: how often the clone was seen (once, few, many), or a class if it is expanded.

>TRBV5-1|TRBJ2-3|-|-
CASSPGGLVTDTQYF
TGCGCCAGCAGCCCCGGAGGACTCGTGACAGATACGCAGTATTTT
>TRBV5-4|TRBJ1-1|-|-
CASSPAGFIEAFF
TGTGCCAGCAGCCCCGCGGGCTTTATTGAAGCTTTCTTT
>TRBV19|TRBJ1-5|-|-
CASSIWERDQPQHF
TGTGCCAGTAGTATTTGGGAGAGGGATCAGCCCCAGCATTTT
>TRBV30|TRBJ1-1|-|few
CAWSAGMNTEAFF
TGTGCCTGGAGCGCAGGGATGAACACTGAAGCTTTCTTT
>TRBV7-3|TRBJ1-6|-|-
CASSLKAGTPLHF
TGTGCCAGCAGCTTAAAGGCAGGCACACCCCTCCACTTT
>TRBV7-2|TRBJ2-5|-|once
CASSTQSGTLQETQYF
TGTGCCAGCAGCACTCAAAGCGGAACCCTCCAAGAGACCCAGTACTTC
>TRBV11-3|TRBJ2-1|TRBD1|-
CASSSRGQEQFF
TGTGCCAGCAGCTCCAGGGGGCAAGAGCAGTTCTTC
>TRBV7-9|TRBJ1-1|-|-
CASSSRAAGTEAFF
TGTGCCAGCAGCTCGAGGGCGGCCGGCACTGAAGCTTTCTTT
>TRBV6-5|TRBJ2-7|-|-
CASSYSPRAEQYF
TGTGCCAGCAGTTACTCTCCCCGCGCCGAGCAGTACTTC
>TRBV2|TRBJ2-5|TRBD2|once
CASSLAGVPQETQYF
TGTGCCAGCAGTTTAGCGGGGGTGCCCCAAGAGACCCAGTACTTC
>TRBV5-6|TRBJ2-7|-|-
CASSIGRVGAYEQYF
TGTGCCAGCAGCATTGGAAGGGTAGGGGCCTACGAGCAGTACTTC
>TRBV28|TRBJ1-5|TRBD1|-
CASSSDREYRQPQHF
TGTGCCAGCAGTTCTGACAGGGAGTACCGGCAGCCCCAGCATTTT
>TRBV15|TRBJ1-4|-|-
CATSRDHIGGREKLFF
TGTGCCACCAGCAGAGATCATATAGGGGGTAGGGAAAAACTGTTTTTT
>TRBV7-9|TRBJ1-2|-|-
CASSLVGAGVGGYTF
TGTGCCAGCAGCTTAGTAGGGGCAGGGGTCGGCGGCTACACCTTC
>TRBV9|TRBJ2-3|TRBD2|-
CASSRLAGDTDTQYF
TGTGCCAGCAGCAGACTAGCGGGGGACACAGATACGCAGTATTTT
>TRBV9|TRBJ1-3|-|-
CASSVLDIAGNTIYF
TGTGCCAGCAGCGTTCTGGACATCGCTGGAAACACCATATATTTT
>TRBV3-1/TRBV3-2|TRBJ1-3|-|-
CASSNIRSGNTIYF
TGTGCCAGCAGCAACATCCGCTCTGGAAACACCATATATTTT
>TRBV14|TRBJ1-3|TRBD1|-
CASSLHRGLVGPTGNTIYF
TGTGCCAGCAGCCTACACAGGGGGCTAGTCGGTCCAACTGGAAACACCATATATTTT
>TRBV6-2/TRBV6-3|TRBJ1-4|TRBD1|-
CASSRGQGTNEKLFF
TGTGCCAGCAGCCGAGGACAGGGAACTAATGAAAAACTGTTTTTT
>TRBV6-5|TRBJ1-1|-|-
CASIDSRTEAFF
TGTGCCAGCATCGATAGTCGGACTGAAGCTTTCTTT
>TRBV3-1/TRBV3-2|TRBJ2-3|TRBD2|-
CASSPSGGTDTQYF
TGTGCCAGCAGCCCTAGCGGGGGTACAGATACGCAGTATTTT
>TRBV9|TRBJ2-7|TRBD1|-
CASSAGTGGFYEQYF
TGTGCCAGCAGCGCGGGGACAGGGGGTTTCTACGAGCAGTACTTC
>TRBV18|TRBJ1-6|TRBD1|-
CASSQGQAGSPLHF
TGTGCCAGCTCACAGGGACAGGCGGGTTCACCCCTCCACTTT
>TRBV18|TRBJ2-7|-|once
CASSPGAPYEQYF
TGTGCCAGCTCACCAGGGGCCCCATACGAGCAGTACTTC
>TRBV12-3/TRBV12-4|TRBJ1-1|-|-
CASRPGREAKAFF
TGTGCCAGCAGGCCCGGGAGGGAGGCGAAAGCTTTCTTT
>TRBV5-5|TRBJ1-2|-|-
CASSSPPGYIGYTF
TGTGCCAGCAGCTCTCCTCCAGGTTATATTGGCTACACCTTC
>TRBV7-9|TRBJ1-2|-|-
CASSHEPGYNYGYTF
TGTGCCAGCAGCCACGAACCAGGGTACAACTATGGCTACACCTTC
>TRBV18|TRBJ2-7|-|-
CASSPSSGRSYEQYF
TGTGCCAGCTCACCAAGCTCCGGTCGCTCCTACGAGCAGTACTTC
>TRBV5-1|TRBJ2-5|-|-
CASSFRQGETQYF
TGCGCCAGCAGCTTTAGGCAGGGGGAGACCCAGTACTTC
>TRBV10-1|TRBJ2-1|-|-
CASSEAGTGSYNEQFF
TGCGCCAGCAGTGAGGCCGGGACTGGGAGCTACAATGAGCAGTTCTTC
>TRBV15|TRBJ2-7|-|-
CATSREQFLEQYF
TGTGCCACCAGCAGAGAACAGTTTCTCGAGCAGTACTTC
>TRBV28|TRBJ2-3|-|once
CASSTPRTALITDTQYF
TGTGCCAGCAGTACCCCACGGACAGCCTTGATCACAGATACGCAGTATTTT
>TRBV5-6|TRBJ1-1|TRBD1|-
CASSLGDSENTEAFF
TGTGCCAGCAGCCTCGGGGACAGTGAGAACACTGAAGCTTTCTTT
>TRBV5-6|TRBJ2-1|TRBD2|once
CASSLPGTSGYNEQFF
TGTGCCAGCAGCTTGCCGGGGACTAGCGGTTACAATGAGCAGTTCTTC
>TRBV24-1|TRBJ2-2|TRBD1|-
CATSDTAGQGPGELFF
TGTGCCACCAGTGATACGGCGGGACAGGGTCCCGGGGAGCTGTTTTTT
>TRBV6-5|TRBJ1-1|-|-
CASSSDWKNTEAFF
TGTGCCAGCAGTTCGGACTGGAAGAACACTGAAGCTTTCTTT
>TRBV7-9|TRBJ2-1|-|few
CASSYGGNEQFF
TGTGCCAGCAGCTACGGGGGAAATGAGCAGTTCTTC
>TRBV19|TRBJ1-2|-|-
CASTADSSVYGYTF
TGTGCCAGTACCGCGGACAGTTCCGTCTATGGCTACACCTTC
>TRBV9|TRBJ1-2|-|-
CASSVQASGGYGYTF
TGTGCCAGCAGCGTCCAAGCATCTGGGGGGTATGGCTACACCTTC
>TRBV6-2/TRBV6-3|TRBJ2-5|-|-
CASSYSSRRGRRSETQYF
TGTGCCAGCAGTTACTCGAGTAGGAGGGGGCGCCGGTCGGAGACCCAGTACTTC